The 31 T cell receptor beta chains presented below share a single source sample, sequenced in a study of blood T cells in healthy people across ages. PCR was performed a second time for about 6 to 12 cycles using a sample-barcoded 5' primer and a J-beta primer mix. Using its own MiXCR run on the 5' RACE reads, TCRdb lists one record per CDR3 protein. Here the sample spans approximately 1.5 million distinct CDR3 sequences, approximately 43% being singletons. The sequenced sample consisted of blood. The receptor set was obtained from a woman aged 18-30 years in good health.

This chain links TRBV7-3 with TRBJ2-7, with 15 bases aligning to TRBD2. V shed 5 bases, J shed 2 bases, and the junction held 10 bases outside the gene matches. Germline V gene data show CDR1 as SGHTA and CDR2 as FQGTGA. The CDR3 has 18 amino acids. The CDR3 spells CASSPGTSGRSPPYEQYF. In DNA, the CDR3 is TGTGCCAGCAGCCCCGGGACTAGCGGGAGGTCCCCTCCCTACGAGCAGTACTTC. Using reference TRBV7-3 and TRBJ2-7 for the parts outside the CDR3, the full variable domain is GAGVSQTPSNKVTEKGKYVELRCDPISGHTALYWYRQSLGQGPEFLIYFQGTGAADDSGLPNDRFFAVRPEGSVSTLKIQRTERGDSAVYLCASSPGTSGRSPPYEQYFGPGTRLTVT.

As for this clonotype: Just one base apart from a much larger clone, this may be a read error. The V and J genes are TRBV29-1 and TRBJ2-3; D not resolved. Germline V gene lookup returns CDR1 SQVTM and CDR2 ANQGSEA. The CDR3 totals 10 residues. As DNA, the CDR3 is TGCAACTCCTCGGCAGATACGCAGTATTTT. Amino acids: CNSSADTQYF.

CDR3 in amino acids: CASSATGGSTDTQYF. The CDR3 nucleotides are TGTGCCAGCAGCGCGACAGGGGGCAGCACAGATACGCAGTATTTT. This chain links TRBV9 with TRBJ2-3; TRBD1 matches at 10 bases. Germline V gene data show CDR1 as SGDLS and CDR2 as YYNGEE. Trimming at V came to 3 bases and at J to 0 bases, leaving 1 base not matched to a gene. The CDR3 has 15 amino acids.

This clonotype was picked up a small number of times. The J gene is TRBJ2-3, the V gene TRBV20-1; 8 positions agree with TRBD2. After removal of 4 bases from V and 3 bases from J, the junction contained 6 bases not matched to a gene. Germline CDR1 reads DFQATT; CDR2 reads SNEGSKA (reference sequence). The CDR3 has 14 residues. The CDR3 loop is CSAKAGVGTDTQYF. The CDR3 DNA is TGCAGTGCTAAAGCGGGAGTCGGAACAGATACGCAGTATTTT.

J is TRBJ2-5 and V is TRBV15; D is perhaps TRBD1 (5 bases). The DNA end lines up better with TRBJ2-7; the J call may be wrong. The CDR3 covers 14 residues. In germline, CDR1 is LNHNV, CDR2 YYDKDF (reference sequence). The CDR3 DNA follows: TGTGCCACCAGCAGAGTTCAAGGGGCCTACGAGCAGTACTTC. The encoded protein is CATSRVQGAYEQYF.

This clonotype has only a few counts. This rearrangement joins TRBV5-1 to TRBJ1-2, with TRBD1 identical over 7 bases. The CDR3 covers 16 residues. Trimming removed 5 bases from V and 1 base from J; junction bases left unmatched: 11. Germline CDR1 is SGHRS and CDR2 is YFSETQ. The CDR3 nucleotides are TGCGCCAGCAGATCTTCCGGCGCAGGGGGTAACTATGGCTACACCTTC. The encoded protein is CASRSSGAGGNYGYTF.

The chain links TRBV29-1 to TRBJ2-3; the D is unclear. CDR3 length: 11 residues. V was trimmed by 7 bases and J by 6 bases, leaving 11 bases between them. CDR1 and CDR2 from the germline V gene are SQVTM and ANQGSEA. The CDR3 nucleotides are TGCAGCGGTAGAGGTGGGGATACGCAGTATTTT. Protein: CSGRGGDTQYF.

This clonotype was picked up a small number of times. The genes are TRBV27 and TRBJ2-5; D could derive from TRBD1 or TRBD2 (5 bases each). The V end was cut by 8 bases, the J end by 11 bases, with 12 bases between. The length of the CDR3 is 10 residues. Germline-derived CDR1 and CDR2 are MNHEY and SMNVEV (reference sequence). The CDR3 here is CASGAGEQYF. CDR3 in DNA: TGTGCCAGCGGGGCTGGGGAGCAGTACTTC.

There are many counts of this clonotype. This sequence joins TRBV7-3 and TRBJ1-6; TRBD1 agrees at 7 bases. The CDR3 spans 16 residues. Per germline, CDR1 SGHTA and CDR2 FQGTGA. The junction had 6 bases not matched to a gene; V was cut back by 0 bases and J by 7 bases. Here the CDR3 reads CASSLTGGFGNSPLHF. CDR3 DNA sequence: TGTGCCAGCAGCTTAACAGGGGGCTTCGGGAATTCACCCCTCCACTTT.

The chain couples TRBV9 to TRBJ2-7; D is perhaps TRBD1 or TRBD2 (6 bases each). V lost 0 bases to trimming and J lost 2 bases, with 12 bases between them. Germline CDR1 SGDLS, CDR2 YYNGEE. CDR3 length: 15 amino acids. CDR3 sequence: CASSVGGGLTYEQYF. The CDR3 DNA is TGTGCCAGCAGCGTAGGAGGGGGGTTAACCTACGAGCAGTACTTC. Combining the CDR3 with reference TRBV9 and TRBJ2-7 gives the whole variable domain DSGVTQTPKHLITATGQRVTLRCSPRSGDLSVYWYQQSLDQGLQFLIQYYNGEERAKGNILERFSAQQFPDLHSELNLSSLELGDSALYFCASSVGGGLTYEQYFGPGTRLTVT.

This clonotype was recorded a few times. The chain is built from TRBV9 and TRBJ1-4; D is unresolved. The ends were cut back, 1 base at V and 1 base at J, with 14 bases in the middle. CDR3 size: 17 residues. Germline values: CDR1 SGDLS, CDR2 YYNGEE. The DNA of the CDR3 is TGTGCCAGCAGCGTATTTGAGGATTTGAGAACTAATGAAAAACTGTTTTTT. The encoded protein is CASSVFEDLRTNEKLFF.

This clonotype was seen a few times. For the CDR3, the DNA is TGTGCCAGCAGCTTAATGGGTGCTGGCTACACCTTC. Translated, it gives CASSLMGAGYTF. This rearrangement joins TRBV7-2 to TRBJ1-2; D unresolved. CDR3 length equals 12 residues. The germline gives CDR1 SGHTA, CDR2 FQGNSA. With 2 bases removed from V and 7 bases from J, the gap between germline ends came to 8 bases.

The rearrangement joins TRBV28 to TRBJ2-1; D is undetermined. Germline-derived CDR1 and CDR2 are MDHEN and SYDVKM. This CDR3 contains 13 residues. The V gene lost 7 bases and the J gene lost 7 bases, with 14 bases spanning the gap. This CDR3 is CASTQRLRNEQFF. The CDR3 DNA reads TGTGCCAGCACCCAGAGGCTAAGAAATGAGCAGTTCTTC.

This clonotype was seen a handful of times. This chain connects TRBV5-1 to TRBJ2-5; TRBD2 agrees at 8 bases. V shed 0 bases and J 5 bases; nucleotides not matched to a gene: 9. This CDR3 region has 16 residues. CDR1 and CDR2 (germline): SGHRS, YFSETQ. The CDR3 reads CASSLASREGLETQYF. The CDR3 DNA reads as TGCGCCAGCAGCTTGGCCTCCCGGGAGGGCCTTGAGACCCAGTACTTC.

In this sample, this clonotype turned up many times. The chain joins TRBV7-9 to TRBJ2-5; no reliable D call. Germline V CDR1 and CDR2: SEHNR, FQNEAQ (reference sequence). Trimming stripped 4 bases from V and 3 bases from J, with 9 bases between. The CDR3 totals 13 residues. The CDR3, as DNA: TGTGCCAGCAGCTATTGGACGGAAGAGACCCAGTACTTC. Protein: CASSYWTEETQYF.

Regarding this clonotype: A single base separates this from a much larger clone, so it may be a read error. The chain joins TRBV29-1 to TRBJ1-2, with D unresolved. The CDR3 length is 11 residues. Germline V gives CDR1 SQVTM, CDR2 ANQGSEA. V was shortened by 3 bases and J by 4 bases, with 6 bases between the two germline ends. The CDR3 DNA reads TGCAGCGTTGACGACGGCTATGGCTACACCTTC. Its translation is CSVDDGYGYTF.

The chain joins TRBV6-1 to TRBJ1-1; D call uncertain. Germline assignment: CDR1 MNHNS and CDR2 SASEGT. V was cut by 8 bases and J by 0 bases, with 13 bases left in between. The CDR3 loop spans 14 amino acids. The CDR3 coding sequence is TGTGCCAGCCGGGTCAAGGTATTGAACACTGAAGCTTTCTTT. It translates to CASRVKVLNTEAFF.

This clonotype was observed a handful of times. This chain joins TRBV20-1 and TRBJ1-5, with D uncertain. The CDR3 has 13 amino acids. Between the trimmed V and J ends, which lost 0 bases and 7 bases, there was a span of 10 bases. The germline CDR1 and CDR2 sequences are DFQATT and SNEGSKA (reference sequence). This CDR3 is CSAREWAQQPQHF. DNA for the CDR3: TGCAGTGCTAGAGAATGGGCCCAGCAGCCCCAGCATTTT.

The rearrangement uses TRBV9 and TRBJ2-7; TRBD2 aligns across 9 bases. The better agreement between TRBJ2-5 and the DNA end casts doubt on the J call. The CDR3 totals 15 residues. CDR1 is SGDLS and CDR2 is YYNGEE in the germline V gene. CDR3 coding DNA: TGTGCCAGCAGCGTTATTAGCGGGAGTTTTGAGACCCAGTACTTC. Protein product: CASSVISGSFETQYF.

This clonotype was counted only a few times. The CDR3 region has the DNA TGTGCCAGCACCCCCTGGGATAGCTCCTACAATGAGCAGTTCTTC. Protein: CASTPWDSSYNEQFF. The genes are TRBV27 and TRBJ2-1, with D unresolved. The CDR3 covers 15 residues. Germline V gene lookup returns CDR1 MNHEY and CDR2 SMNVEV (reference sequence). V gave up 7 bases and J gave up 0 bases, with 13 bases separating them.

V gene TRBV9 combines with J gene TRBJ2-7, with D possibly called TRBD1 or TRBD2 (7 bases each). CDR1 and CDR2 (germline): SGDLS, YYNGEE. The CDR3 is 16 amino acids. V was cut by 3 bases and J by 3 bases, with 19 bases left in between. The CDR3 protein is CASSATRSGGDYEQYF. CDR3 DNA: TGTGCCAGCAGCGCTACTAGGTCAGGGGGGGACTACGAGCAGTACTTC.

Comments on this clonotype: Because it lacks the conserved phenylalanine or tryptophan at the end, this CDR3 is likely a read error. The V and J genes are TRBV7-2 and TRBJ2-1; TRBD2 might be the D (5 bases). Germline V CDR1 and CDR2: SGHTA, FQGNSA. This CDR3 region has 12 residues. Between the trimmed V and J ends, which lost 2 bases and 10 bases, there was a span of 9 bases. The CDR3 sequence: CASSLLGSEQFL. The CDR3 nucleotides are TGTGCCAGCAGCTTATTAGGGAGCGAGCAGTTCTTA.

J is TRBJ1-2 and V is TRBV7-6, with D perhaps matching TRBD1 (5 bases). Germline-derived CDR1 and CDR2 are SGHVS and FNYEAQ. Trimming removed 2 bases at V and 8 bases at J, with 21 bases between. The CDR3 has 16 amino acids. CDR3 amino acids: CASSLRPGDSLSGYTF. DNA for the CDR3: TGTGCCAGCAGCTTAAGACCGGGGGATTCCCTCTCAGGCTACACCTTC. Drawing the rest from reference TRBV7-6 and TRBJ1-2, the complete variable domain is GAGVSQSPRYKVTKRGQDVALRCDPISGHVSLYWYRQALGQGPEFLTYFNYEAQQDKSGLPNDRFSAERPEGSISTLTIQRTEQRDSAMYRCASSLRPGDSLSGYTFGSGTRLTVV.

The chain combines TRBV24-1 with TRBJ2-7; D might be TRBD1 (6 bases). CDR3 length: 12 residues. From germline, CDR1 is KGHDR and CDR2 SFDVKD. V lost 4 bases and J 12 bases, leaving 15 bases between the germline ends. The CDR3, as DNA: TGTGCCACCAGTGACGCCGGGACACATTGGTACTTC. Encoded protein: CATSDAGTHWYF.

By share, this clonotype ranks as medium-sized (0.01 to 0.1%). The CDR3 DNA follows: TGTGCCAGCAGCTTATATGGGGGCCCCCAAGAGACCCAGTACTTC. It specifies CASSLYGGPQETQYF. The V and J genes are TRBV11-2 and TRBJ2-5, with D perhaps TRBD1 (6 bases). The CDR3 covers 15 residues. V was shortened by 2 bases and J by 1 base, with 11 bases between the two germline ends. Germline CDR1 reads SGHAT; CDR2 reads FQNNGV.

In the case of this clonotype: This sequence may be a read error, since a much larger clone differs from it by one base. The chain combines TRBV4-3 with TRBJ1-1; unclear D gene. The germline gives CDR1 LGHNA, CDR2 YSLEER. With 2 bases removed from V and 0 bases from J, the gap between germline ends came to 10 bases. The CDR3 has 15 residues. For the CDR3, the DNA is TGCGCCAGCAGCCAAATGGATAAGATGAACACTGAAGCTTTCTTT. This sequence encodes CASSQMDKMNTEAFF.

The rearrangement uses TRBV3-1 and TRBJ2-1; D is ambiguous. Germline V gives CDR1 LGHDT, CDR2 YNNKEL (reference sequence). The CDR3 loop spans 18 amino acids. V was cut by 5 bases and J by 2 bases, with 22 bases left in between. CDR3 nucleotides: TGTGCCAGCAGCTCGAGTGTCGCGTTGGCGGTAACCTACAATGAGCAGTTCTTC. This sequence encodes CASSSSVALAVTYNEQFF.

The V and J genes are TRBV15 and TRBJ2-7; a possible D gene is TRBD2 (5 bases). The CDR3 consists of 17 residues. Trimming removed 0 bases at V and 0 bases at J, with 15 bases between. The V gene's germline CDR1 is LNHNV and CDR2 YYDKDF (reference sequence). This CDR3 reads CATSRDKREWSSYEQYF. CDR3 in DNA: TGTGCCACCAGCAGAGATAAAAGGGAGTGGAGCTCCTACGAGCAGTACTTC.

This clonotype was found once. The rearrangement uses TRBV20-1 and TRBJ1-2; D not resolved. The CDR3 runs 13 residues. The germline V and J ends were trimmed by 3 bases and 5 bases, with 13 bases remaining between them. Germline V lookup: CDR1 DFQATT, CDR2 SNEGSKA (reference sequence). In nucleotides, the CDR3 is TGCAGTGCTAGGGGCAGCCAATCTTATGGCTACACCTTC. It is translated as CSARGSQSYGYTF.

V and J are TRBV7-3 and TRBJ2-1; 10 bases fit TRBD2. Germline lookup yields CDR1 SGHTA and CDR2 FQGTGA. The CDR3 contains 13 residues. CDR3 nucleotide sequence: TGTGCGAGTGGAAGCGGGAGGGGGAATGAGCAGTTCTTC. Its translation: CASGSGRGNEQFF.

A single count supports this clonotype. CDR3 residues: CASSRQYAGVSYEQYF. CDR3 bases: TGTGCCAGCAGCCGACAATACGCAGGGGTCTCCTACGAGCAGTACTTC. The genes are TRBV4-2 and TRBJ2-7; tentative D call: TRBD1 (6 bases). Germline CDR1 is LGHNA and CDR2 is YNFKEQ. The CDR3 consists of 16 residues. The V end was cut by 4 bases, the J end by 0 bases, with 16 bases between.